This TCR beta chain comes out of a study of response to subunit inactivated influenza vaccine. One entry per CDR3 protein, called by TCRdb with MiXCR from the RT-PCR reads. The sample includes almost 250,000 distinct CDR3 sequences, 12% of them seen just once. This clonotype has just a few counts. Its specificity is not known. Points from the study as a whole: Each seasonal influenza vaccination recruits few new T cells, the authors suggested.

This CDR3 spans 13 amino acids. Between the trimmed V and J ends, which lost 5 bases and 14 bases, there was a span of 18 bases. Germline V lookup: CDR1 KGHDR, CDR2 SFDVKD. The sequencing here drew on non-naive T cells sorted from PBMCs, taken 14 days before vaccination. The clonotype originates from a man aged 50-59 years who received an inactivated influenza vaccine. The chain employs TRBV24-1 and TRBJ2-1, with a weak D call TRBD2 (5 bases). CDR3 residues: CATSALTGSEEFF. CDR3 DNA sequence: TGTGCCACCAGTGCCTTAACGGGGTCCGAGGAGTTCTTC.